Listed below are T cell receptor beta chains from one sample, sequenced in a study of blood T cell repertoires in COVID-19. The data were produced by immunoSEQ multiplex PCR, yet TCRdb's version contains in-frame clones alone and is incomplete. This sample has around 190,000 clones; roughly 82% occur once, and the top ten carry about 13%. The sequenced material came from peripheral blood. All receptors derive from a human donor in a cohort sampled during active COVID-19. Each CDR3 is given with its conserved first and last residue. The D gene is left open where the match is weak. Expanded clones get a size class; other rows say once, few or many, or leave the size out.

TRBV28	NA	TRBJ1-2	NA	CASSDTISGYTF	TGTGCCAGCAGTGACACAATCAGCGGCTACACCTTC
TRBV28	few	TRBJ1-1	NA	CASTLFRVRNTEAFF	TGTGCCAGCACTCTCTTCAGGGTACGGAACACTGAAGCTTTCTTT
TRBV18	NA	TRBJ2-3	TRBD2	CASSPQLAGVGTDTQYF	TGTGCCAGCTCACCACAGCTAGCGGGAGTAGGAACAGATACGCAGTATTTT
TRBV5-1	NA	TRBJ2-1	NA	CASSLELAEQFF	TGCGCCAGCAGCTTGGAACTCGCTGAGCAGTTCTTC
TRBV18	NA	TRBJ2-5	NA	CASSPLSDTLETQYF	TGTGCCAGCTCACCACTCTCCGACACTCTAGAGACCCAGTACTTC
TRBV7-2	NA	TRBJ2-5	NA	CASSRGSQETQYF	TGTGCCAGCAGCCGGGGATCTCAAGAGACCCAGTACTTC
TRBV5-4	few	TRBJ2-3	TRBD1	CASSSRQGITDTQYF	TGTGCCAGCAGCTCCCGACAGGGGATCACAGATACGCAGTATTTT
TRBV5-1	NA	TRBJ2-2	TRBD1	CASSPRETGRSGELFF	TGCGCCAGCAGTCCCAGGGAGACAGGGCGATCCGGGGAGCTGTTTTTT
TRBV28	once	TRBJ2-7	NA	CASSARQVSYEQYF	TGTGCCAGCAGTGCCCGACAAGTCTCCTACGAGCAGTACTTC
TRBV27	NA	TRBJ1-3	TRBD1	CASSFSGGSSGNTIYF	TGTGCCAGCAGTTTTTCAGGGGGAAGCTCTGGAAACACCATATATTTT
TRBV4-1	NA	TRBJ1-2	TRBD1	CASSQQGAGGYTF	TGCGCCAGCAGCCAGCAGGGGGCTGGTGGCTACACCTTC
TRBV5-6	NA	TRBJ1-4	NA	CASSLYGVGEKLFF	TGTGCCAGCAGCTTGTACGGGGTAGGGGAAAAACTGTTTTTT
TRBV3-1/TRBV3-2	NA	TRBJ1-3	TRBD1	CASEQGGQGNTIYF	TGTGCCAGCGAACAGGGGGGTCAAGGAAACACCATATATTTT
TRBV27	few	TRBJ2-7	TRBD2	CASSLLAGGYEQYF	TGTGCCAGCAGTTTACTCGCGGGAGGCTACGAGCAGTACTTC
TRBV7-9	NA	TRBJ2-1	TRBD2	CASSSGTSGDYNEQFF	TGTGCCAGCAGCTCGGGGACTAGCGGGGATTACAATGAGCAGTTCTTC
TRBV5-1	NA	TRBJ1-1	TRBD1	CASSLTGTSPGAFF	TGCGCCAGCAGCCTGACAGGGACCTCCCCTGGAGCTTTCTTT
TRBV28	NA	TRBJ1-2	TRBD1	CASSPRGRGFNYGYTF	TGTGCCAGCAGTCCCCGTGGCAGGGGGTTTAACTATGGCTACACCTTC
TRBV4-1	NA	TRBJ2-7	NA	CASSQASGAYEQYF	TGCGCCAGCAGCCAAGCATCAGGGGCCTACGAGCAGTACTTC
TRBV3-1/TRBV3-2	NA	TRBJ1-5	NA	CASSQGHSYSNQPQHF	TGTGCCAGCAGCCAAGGTCACTCTTATAGCAATCAGCCCCAGCATTTT
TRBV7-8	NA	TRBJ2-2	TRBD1	CASSPRGQGITGELFF	TGTGCCAGCAGCCCTAGGGGACAGGGGATCACCGGGGAGCTGTTTTTT
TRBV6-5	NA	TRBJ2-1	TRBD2	CASNPRGAGVNEQFF	TGTGCCAGCAACCCCCGAGGAGCGGGAGTGAATGAGCAGTTCTTC
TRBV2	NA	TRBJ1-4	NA	CASSPFAGAEKLFF	TGTGCCAGCAGTCCCTTTGCGGGGGCTGAAAAACTGTTTTTT
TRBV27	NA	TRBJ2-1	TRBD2	CASSSGLAANNEQFF	TGTGCCAGCAGTTCCGGACTAGCGGCCAACAATGAGCAGTTCTTC
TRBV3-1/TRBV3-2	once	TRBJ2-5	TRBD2	CASKLAGGPSETQYF	TGTGCCAGCAAACTAGCGGGAGGGCCGAGTGAGACCCAGTACTTC
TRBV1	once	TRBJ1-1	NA	CTSSQDNWKSGGSHTEAFF	TGCACCAGCAGCCAAGATAATTGGAAGTCAGGGGGTTCTCACACTGAAGCTTTCTTT
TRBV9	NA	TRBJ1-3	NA	CASSVVPTGSGNTIYF	TGTGCCAGCAGCGTAGTCCCTACAGGATCCGGAAACACCATATATTTT
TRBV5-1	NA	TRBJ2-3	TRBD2	CASSSGTSGSTDTQYF	TGCGCCAGCAGCTCCGGGACTAGCGGGAGCACAGATACGCAGTATTTT
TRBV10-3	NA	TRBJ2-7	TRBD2	CAISLAGVYEQYF	TGTGCCATCAGCCTAGCGGGAGTCTACGAGCAGTACTTC
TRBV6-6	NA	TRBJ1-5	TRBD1	CASSPSTGRQPQHF	TGTGCCAGCAGCCCTTCGACAGGGCGTCAGCCCCAGCATTTT
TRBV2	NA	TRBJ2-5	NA	CASSLIWLPGVETQYF	TGTGCCAGCAGTTTAATCTGGCTCCCAGGGGTGGAGACCCAGTACTTC
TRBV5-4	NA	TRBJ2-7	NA	CASSLDRGIADEQYF	TGTGCCAGCAGCTTGGACAGGGGTATAGCGGACGAGCAGTACTTC
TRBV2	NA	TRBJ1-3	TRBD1	CASRGTAFSGNTIYF	TGTGCCAGCAGGGGGACAGCCTTCTCTGGAAACACCATATATTTT
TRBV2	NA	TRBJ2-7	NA	CASNRELYEQYF	TGTGCCAGCAACAGGGAACTCTACGAGCAGTACTTC
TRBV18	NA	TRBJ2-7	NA	CASSHLMAGSADEQYF	TGTGCCAGCTCACATCTAATGGCCGGGAGCGCCGACGAGCAGTACTTC
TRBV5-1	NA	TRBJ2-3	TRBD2	CASSRGGARDTQYF	TGCGCCAGCAGCCGGGGAGGGGCAAGGGATACGCAGTATTTT
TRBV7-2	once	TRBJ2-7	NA	CASSRMKTVFSYEQYF	TGTGCCAGCAGTCGGATGAAGACAGTTTTTTCCTACGAGCAGTACTTC
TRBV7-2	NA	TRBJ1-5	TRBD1	CASSPLTGEYQPQHF	TGTGCCAGCAGCCCGCTGACAGGGGAATATCAGCCCCAGCATTTT
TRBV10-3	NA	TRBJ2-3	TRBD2	CAISDLAGAGDTQYF	TGTGCCATCAGTGATTTAGCGGGAGCCGGAGATACGCAGTATTTT
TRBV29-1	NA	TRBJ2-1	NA	CSVSSARRYNEQFF	TGCAGCGTTTCGTCCGCCCGGAGGTACAATGAGCAGTTCTTC
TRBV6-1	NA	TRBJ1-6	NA	CASSEVVSGYGSPLHF	TGTGCCAGCAGTGAAGTCGTCTCAGGATACGGATCACCCCTCCACTTT
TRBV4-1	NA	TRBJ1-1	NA	CASSQRGWQHEAFF	TGCGCCAGCAGCCAAAGAGGCTGGCAACATGAAGCTTTCTTT
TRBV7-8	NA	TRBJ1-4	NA	CASSLHGKWSEKLFF	TGTGCCAGCAGCTTGCACGGGAAATGGTCTGAAAAACTGTTTTTT
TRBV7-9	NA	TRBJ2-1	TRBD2	CASTQGGRTLSYNEQFF	TGTGCCAGCACCCAGGGCGGGAGAACCCTCTCCTACAATGAGCAGTTCTTC
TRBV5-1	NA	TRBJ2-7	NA	CASSLATGVYEQYF	TGCGCCAGCAGCTTGGCTACAGGTGTCTACGAGCAGTACTTC
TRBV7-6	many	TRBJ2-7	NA	CASSSDRYEQYF	TGTGCCAGCAGCTCGGACAGATACGAGCAGTACTTC
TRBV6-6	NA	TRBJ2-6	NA	CASSRQVAGANVLTF	TGTGCCAGCAGCCGCCAGGTGGCTGGGGCCAACGTCCTGACTTTC